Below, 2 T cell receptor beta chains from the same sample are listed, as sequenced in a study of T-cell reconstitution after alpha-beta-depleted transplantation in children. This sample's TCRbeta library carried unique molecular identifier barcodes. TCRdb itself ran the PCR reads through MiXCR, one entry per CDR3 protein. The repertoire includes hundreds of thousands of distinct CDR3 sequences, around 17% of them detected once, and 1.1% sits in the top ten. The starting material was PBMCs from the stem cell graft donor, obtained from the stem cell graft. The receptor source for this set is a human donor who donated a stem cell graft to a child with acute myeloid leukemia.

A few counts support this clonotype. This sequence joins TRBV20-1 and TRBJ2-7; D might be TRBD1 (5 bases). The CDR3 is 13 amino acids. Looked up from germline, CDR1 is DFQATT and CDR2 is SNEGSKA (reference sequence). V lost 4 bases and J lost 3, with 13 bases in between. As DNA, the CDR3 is TGCAGTGCTACAGTAGGACAAGACTACGAGCAGTACTTC. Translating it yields CSATVGQDYEQYF.

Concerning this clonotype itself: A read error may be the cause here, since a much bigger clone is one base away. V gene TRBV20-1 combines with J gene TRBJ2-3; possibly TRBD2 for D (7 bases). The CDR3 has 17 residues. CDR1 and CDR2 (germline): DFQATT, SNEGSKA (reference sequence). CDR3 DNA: TGCTGTGCCGTTCGGGCTGACTGGCGGGGGCCGGGAGATACGCAGTATTTT. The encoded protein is CCAVRADWRGPGDTQYF.